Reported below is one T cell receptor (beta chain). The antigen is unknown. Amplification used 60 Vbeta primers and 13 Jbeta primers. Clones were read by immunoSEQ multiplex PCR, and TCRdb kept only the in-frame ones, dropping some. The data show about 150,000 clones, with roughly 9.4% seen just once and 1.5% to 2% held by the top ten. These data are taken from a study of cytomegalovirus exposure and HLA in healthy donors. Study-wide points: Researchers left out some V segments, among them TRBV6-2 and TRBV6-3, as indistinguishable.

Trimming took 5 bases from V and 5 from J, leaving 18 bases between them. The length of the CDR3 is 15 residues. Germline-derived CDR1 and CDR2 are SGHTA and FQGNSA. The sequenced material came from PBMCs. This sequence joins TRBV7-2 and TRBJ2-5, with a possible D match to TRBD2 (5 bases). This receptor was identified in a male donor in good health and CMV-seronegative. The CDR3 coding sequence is TGTGCCAGCAGCGCCGACTACGGGGTAGGCGAGACCCAGTACTTC. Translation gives CASSADYGVGETQYF.